This T cell receptor beta chain was found in a study of cytomegalovirus exposure and HLA in healthy donors. Study-level results: Usually a TCR sequence was rare, but some public TCRs were found in many donors.

Donors had nominal health at sampling but likely had unrecorded immune exposures. Germline loops: CDR1 SGHKS, CDR2 YYEKEE (reference sequence). The CDR3 is made up of 12 amino acids. The V end was cut by 4 bases, the J end by 9 bases, with 11 bases between. The PCR ran on 60 Vbeta and 13 Jbeta primers. The assay was immunoSEQ multiplex PCR, and TCRdb's table has in-frame clones only and misses some. The table records some 250,000 clones, approximately 80% of them present only once. With regard to this clone: Its antigen remains unknown.

The sequenced material came from PBMCs. The sequence derives from a woman aged 55 to 70 in good health and CMV-seropositive. The chain is built from TRBV5-5 and TRBJ2-1; no clear D. In DNA, the CDR3 is TGTGCCAGCAGCCCCGCGCGTCCTGAGCAGTTCTTC. Translating it yields CASSPARPEQFF.